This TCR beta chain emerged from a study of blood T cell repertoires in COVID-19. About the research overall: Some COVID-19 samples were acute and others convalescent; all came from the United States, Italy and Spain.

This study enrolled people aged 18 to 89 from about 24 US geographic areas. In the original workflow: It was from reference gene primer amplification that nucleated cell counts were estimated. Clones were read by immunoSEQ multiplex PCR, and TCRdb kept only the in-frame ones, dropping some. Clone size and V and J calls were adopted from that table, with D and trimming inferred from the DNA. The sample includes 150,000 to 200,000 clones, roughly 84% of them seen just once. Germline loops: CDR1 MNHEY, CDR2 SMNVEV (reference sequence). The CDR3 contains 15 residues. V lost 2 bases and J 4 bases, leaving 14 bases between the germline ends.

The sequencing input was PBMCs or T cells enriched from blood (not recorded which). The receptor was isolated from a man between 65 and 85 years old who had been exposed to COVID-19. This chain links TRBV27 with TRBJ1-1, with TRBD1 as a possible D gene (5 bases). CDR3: CASSLNEDIGTEAFF. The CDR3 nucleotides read TGTGCCAGCAGTTTAAACGAGGACATTGGCACTGAAGCTTTCTTT.